One and the same sample provided the 9 T cell receptor beta chains below, sequenced in a study of human T cells and chemical hapten exposure. TCRdb re-called the RACE reads with MiXCR, one entry per CDR3 protein. Among under 200,000 distinct CDR3 sequences listed, roughly 14% were seen once. Sample time point: patch test 1, 2 weeks after DPC sensitization. This sample's treatment: therapeutic diphenylcyclopropenone sensitization with weekly scalp DPC. Sequences were derived from whole blood, sampled in connection with sensitization to the hapten diphenylcyclopropenone (DPC). All receptors come from a woman younger than 45 with alopecia areata. Some clones in this sample may be carry-over from other donors' samples.

This clonotype was seen only a few times. The chain has TRBV28 and TRBJ2-2; D gene ambiguous. This CDR3 has 17 residues. Germline loops: CDR1 MDHEN, CDR2 SYDVKM. V gave up 2 bases and J gave up 0 bases, with 13 bases separating them. The CDR3 bases are TGTGCCAGCAGTTTAAGTAGTTTTGGACCGAACACCGGGGAGCTGTTTTTT. It yields the protein CASSLSSFGPNTGELFF. The full variable domain, in which reference TRBV28 and TRBJ2-2 provide the parts outside the CDR3, is DVKVTQSSRYLVKRTGEKVFLECVQDMDHENMFWYRQDPGLGLRLIYFSYDVKMKEKGDIPEGYSVSREKKERFSLILESASTNQTSMYLCASSLSSFGPNTGELFFGEGSRLTVL.

The rearrangement links TRBV4-3 to TRBJ1-2; TRBD1 is a possible D gene (6 bases). V was shortened by 4 bases and J by 5 bases, with 11 bases between the two germline ends. This CDR3 is 13 amino acids long. Looked up from germline, CDR1 is LGHNA and CDR2 is YSLEER. DNA for the CDR3: TGCGCCAGCAGCCCACGGACAGCTTATGGCTACACCTTC. Encoded protein: CASSPRTAYGYTF.

The chain is built from TRBV28 and TRBJ2-2; 8 bases line up with TRBD2. V lost 8 bases, J lost 2 bases, and 4 bases stayed unmatched. From germline, CDR1 is MDHEN and CDR2 SYDVKM. The CDR3 has 14 residues. The CDR3: CASGAGGNTGELFF. In DNA form, the CDR3 reads TGTGCCAGCGGGGCGGGAGGCAACACCGGGGAGCTGTTTTTT. The full variable domain, in which reference TRBV28 and TRBJ2-2 provide the parts outside the CDR3, is DVKVTQSSRYLVKRTGEKVFLECVQDMDHENMFWYRQDPGLGLRLIYFSYDVKMKEKGDIPEGYSVSREKKERFSLILESASTNQTSMYLCASGAGGNTGELFFGEGSRLTVL.

The rearrangement uses TRBV2 and TRBJ2-2, with D tentatively TRBD1 or TRBD2 (5 bases each). The CDR3 has 16 amino acids. The V end was cut by 3 bases, the J end by 5 bases, with 16 bases between. Germline V gene lookup returns CDR1 SNHLY and CDR2 FYNNEI. CDR3 region: CASSDHGTEITGELFF. Written as DNA, the CDR3 is TGTGCCAGCAGTGATCATGGGACCGAAATTACCGGGGAGCTGTTTTTT.

This clonotype was observed a few times. The chain uses TRBV27 and TRBJ2-7, with 15 positions matching TRBD2. V was pared by 3 bases and J by 4 bases, with 4 bases of the junction left unmatched. CDR3 length: 16 amino acids. Germline loops: CDR1 MNHEY, CDR2 SMNVEV (reference sequence). The CDR3 loop is CASSFGLAGGPYEQYF. CDR3 nucleotide sequence: TGTGCCAGCAGTTTCGGACTAGCGGGGGGGCCGTACGAGCAGTACTTC.

This clonotype was detected only a few times. V gene TRBV28 combines with J gene TRBJ2-3; 10 bases agree with TRBD2. V was pared by 6 bases and J by 2 bases, with 5 bases of the junction left unmatched. There are 15 residues in the CDR3. Germline CDR1 MDHEN, CDR2 SYDVKM. The CDR3 reads CASRQLAGITDTQYF. The CDR3 DNA reads as TGTGCCAGCAGACAACTAGCGGGGATCACAGATACGCAGTATTTT.

This chain joins TRBV2 and TRBJ2-5; D call uncertain. The CDR3 contains 15 residues. Trimming pared 4 bases from V and 5 bases from J, leaving 17 bases between. Germline V gives CDR1 SNHLY, CDR2 FYNNEI. DNA of the CDR3: TGTGCCAGCAGTGTTTTCCTCCAGTCGGGCGAGACCCAGTACTTC. The encoded protein is CASSVFLQSGETQYF.

The J gene is TRBJ1-2, the V gene TRBV27; D not resolved. Trimming pared 3 bases from V and 2 bases from J, leaving 13 bases between. This CDR3 region has 15 residues. CDR1 MNHEY and CDR2 SMNVEV come from the germline V gene (reference sequence). Written as DNA, the CDR3 is TGTGCCAGCAGTTTCAGCGGGAGGAGCAACTATGGCTACACCTTC. The encoded protein is CASSFSGRSNYGYTF.

This clonotype has only a few counts. The V and J genes are TRBV7-2 and TRBJ2-7; D unclear. The CDR3 loop spans 15 amino acids. The V and J ends lost 1 base and 5 bases respectively, with 15 bases between them. Germline lookup yields CDR1 SGHTA and CDR2 FQGNSA. CDR3 amino acids: CASSLGASLGHEQYF. DNA for the CDR3: TGTGCCAGCAGCTTAGGGGCCAGCCTCGGCCACGAGCAGTACTTC.